Below are 5 T cell receptor beta chains sequenced from a single sample in a study of regulatory T cells in long-lasting Graves disease. Arm-PCR of CDR3 regions with iRepertoire HTBI primers generated TCR beta libraries. TCRdb re-derived calls from the multiplex PCR reads in MiXCR, one entry per CDR3 protein. The sample holds some 500,000 distinct CDR3 sequences, about 16% seen once. Time point meaning: newly diagnosed GD, antithyroid drugs for less than 3 months. PBMC RNA was the source of the TCR library. This sample also belongs to another study, concerning T cells in Graves' hyperthyroidism and ophthalmopathy.

This sample comprised peripheral blood mononuclear cells (PBMCs), obtained at new diagnosis, from a patient treated with antithyroid drugs. These receptors originate from a woman aged 40-65 years with Graves disease.

This clonotype has only a few counts. This chain joins TRBV4-2 and TRBJ1-2, with TRBD1 identical over 9 bases. This CDR3 is 15 amino acids long. Germline CDR1 and CDR2: LGHNA and YNFKEQ. Losses at the gene ends were 0 bases for V and 4 bases for J; bases not matched to a gene: 3. The CDR3 DNA reads as TGTGCCAGCAGCCAAGACTTGGGACAGGGCTATGGCTACACCTTC. Its protein is CASSQDLGQGYGYTF.

This clonotype was seen only a few times. The V call is TRBV11-2, the J call TRBJ1-1, with D uncertain. V shed 3 bases and J shed 4 bases, with 12 bases lying between them. The germline CDR1 and CDR2 sequences are SGHAT and FQNNGV. The CDR3 runs 14 residues. CDR3 amino acids: CASSLGQAVTEAFF. CDR3 bases: TGTGCCAGCAGCTTGGGTCAGGCCGTCACTGAAGCTTTCTTT.

The chain recombines TRBV29-1 with TRBJ1-4; D call uncertain. The CDR3 consists of 11 residues. V gave up 3 bases and J gave up 4 bases, with 3 bases separating them. Germline loops: CDR1 SQVTM, CDR2 ANQGSEA. The chain's CDR3 is CSVDDNEKLFF. DNA of the CDR3: TGCAGCGTTGACGATAATGAAAAACTGTTTTTT. The entire variable domain, with the rest obtained from reference TRBV29-1 and TRBJ1-4, is as follows: SAVISQKPSRDICQRGTSLTIQCQVDSQVTMMFWYRQQPGQSLTLIATANQGSEATYESGFVIDKFPISRPNLTFSTLTVSNMSPEDSSIYLCSVDDNEKLFFGSGTQLSVL.

Many counts were recorded for this clonotype. The chain links TRBV11-2 to TRBJ2-3, with a tentative D call TRBD2 (6 bases). Germline CDR1 SGHAT, CDR2 FQNNGV. V dropped 5 bases and J dropped 2 bases, with 14 bases sitting between them. CDR3 length: 15 residues. The CDR3 loop is CASSPLAAPTDTQYF. The CDR3 DNA sequence: TGTGCCAGCAGCCCGTTAGCGGCCCCCACAGATACGCAGTATTTT.

The DNA for the CDR3 is TGCAGTGCTAGAGACCCCGGGACACAGAACACTGAAGCTTTCTTT. Its translation: CSARDPGTQNTEAFF. The rearrangement links TRBV20-1 to TRBJ1-1, with a weak D call TRBD1 (6 bases). The CDR3 contains 15 residues. Trimming stripped 0 bases from V and 1 base from J, with 12 bases between. CDR1 and CDR2 (germline): DFQATT, SNEGSKA (reference sequence).